This T cell receptor (beta chain) was profiled in a study of T cell repertoires in cytomegalovirus infection. The CDR3 contains 14 residues. CDR1 is MNHEY and CDR2 is SVGEGT in the germline V gene. The V segment lost 6 bases and the J segment 0 bases; nucleotides outside the gene matches: 3. MiXCR, run by TCRdb on the reads, gives a single entry per CDR3 protein. The sample contains about 110,000 distinct CDR3 sequences, roughly 31% of which appear only once. This clonotype was detected many times. Its specificity is not known. The sequence was obtained from a human donor in good health (CMV status not recorded). Some clones in this sample may be carry-over from other donors' samples. This material consisted of CD8+ T cells from cultured PBMCs, taken from culture after CMV antigen stimulation. The genes are TRBV6-2 or TRBV6-3 and TRBJ1-1, with 8 nucleotides matching TRBD1. DNA of the CDR3: TGTGCCAGCAGCCTGGACAGGGTGAACACTGAAGCTTTCTTT. Translating gives CASSLDRVNTEAFF.